The rows below give T cell receptor beta chains drawn from one sample of a study of OX40 agonist ivuxolimab in advanced cancers. TCRdb's copy holds only in-frame clones and misses some; the assay was immunoSEQ multiplex PCR. The table lists around 31,000 clones, about 89% of them singletons, with around 4.8% in the top ten. The input for sequencing was CD4+ or CD8+ T cells sorted from blood, taken in a trial of the OX40 agonist ivuxolimab. The receptors were sampled from an adult with an advanced solid tumor such as melanoma, head and neck, liver or kidney cancer. The CDR3 runs from the conserved cysteine through the conserved F or W. A D gene is named only where the DNA matches it firmly. The listing skips clone size in some rows; elsewhere it reads once, few, many or a size class.

TRBV29-1	NA	TRBJ1-1	NA	CSVVQYHEAFF	TGCAGCGTTGTACAGTATCATGAAGCTTTCTTT
TRBV19	TRBD1	TRBJ1-2	once	CASRSGQSRYGYTF	TGTGCCAGTAGATCGGGACAGTCCCGCTATGGCTACACCTTC
TRBV28	NA	TRBJ2-1	NA	CASSSLDAYNEQFF	TGTGCCAGCAGTTCCCTAGACGCATACAATGAGCAGTTCTTC
TRBV27	TRBD1	TRBJ2-3	NA	CASSSDPAGGPDTQYF	TGTGCCAGCAGTTCGGACCCGGCAGGGGGCCCAGATACGCAGTATTTT
TRBV14	TRBD2	TRBJ2-3	NA	CASSPPLTSGGSTDTQYF	TGTGCCAGCAGCCCCCCCCTGACTAGCGGGGGTAGCACAGATACGCAGTATTTT
TRBV9	NA	TRBJ2-3	NA	CASSVEGSTDTQYF	TGTGCCAGCAGCGTAGAAGGGAGCACAGATACGCAGTATTTT
TRBV27	NA	TRBJ2-1	few	CASSLQGQGRWHVEQFF	TGTGCCAGCAGTTTACAAGGGCAGGGACGCTGGCACGTTGAGCAGTTCTTC
TRBV19	NA	TRBJ1-6	NA	CASSATYNSPLHF	TGTGCCAGTAGTGCCACTTATAATTCACCCCTCCACTTT
TRBV4-2	NA	TRBJ2-3	once	CASSQETGEADTQYF	TGTGCCAGCAGCCAAGAAACGGGAGAGGCAGATACGCAGTATTTT
TRBV6-5	NA	TRBJ1-5	few	CASSSRDRYFEPQHF	TGTGCCAGCAGTTCACGGGACCGGTATTTCGAGCCCCAGCATTTT
TRBV5-4	NA	TRBJ2-6	NA	CASTIPGSGANVLTF	TGTGCCAGCACTATACCCGGCTCTGGGGCCAACGTCCTGACTTTC
TRBV7-8	NA	TRBJ2-3	NA	CASSFRQGGILLDTQYF	TGTGCCAGCAGCTTTCGACAGGGAGGTATTTTATTGGATACGCAGTATTTT
TRBV27	NA	TRBJ1-1	NA	CASSFGSVNTEAFF	TGTGCCAGCAGTTTCGGTTCTGTGAACACTGAAGCTTTCTTT
TRBV6-1	NA	TRBJ1-1	once	CASSPARQNEAFF	TGTGCCAGCAGCCCAGCGCGGCAGAATGAAGCTTTCTTT
TRBV6-4	TRBD2	TRBJ2-1	NA	CASSDRTSGGNEQFF	TGTGCCAGCAGTGACAGGACTAGCGGGGGTAATGAGCAGTTCTTC
TRBV7-9	NA	TRBJ2-7	NA	CASSSSGDLKAYEQYF	TGTGCCAGCAGCTCCTCCGGGGACCTAAAGGCCTACGAGCAGTACTTC
TRBV29-1	TRBD1	TRBJ2-6	NA	CSVRGTGHSGANVLTF	TGCAGCGTCCGAGGGACAGGTCACTCTGGGGCCAACGTCCTGACTTTC
TRBV4-2	TRBD1	TRBJ2-2	large	CASSQNPGSIGGAPGELFF	TGTGCCAGCAGCCAGAACCCCGGCAGCATAGGGGGCGCCCCCGGGGAGCTGTTTTTT
TRBV2	NA	TRBJ2-1	NA	CASFSSWGNEQFF	TGTGCCAGCTTCTCCTCATGGGGCAATGAGCAGTTCTTC
TRBV15	NA	TRBJ1-4	NA	CATSRDRGVNKLFF	TGTGCCACCAGCAGAGATCGGGGGGTAAATAAACTGTTTTTT
TRBV7-6	NA	TRBJ2-1	NA	CASSHLGNEQFF	TGTGCCAGCAGCCACCTAGGAAATGAGCAGTTCTTC
TRBV7-6	NA	TRBJ1-1	NA	CASSLSGASEAFF	TGTGCCAGCAGCTTATCGGGGGCTTCTGAAGCTTTCTTT
TRBV5-1	TRBD1	TRBJ2-1	NA	CASSLGQGTYNEQFF	TGCGCCAGCAGCTTGGGACAGGGGACCTACAATGAGCAGTTCTTC
TRBV27	TRBD1	TRBJ2-3	NA	CASSHVGTGPATDTQYF	TGTGCCAGCAGCCACGTGGGGACAGGGCCCGCAACAGATACGCAGTATTTT
TRBV11-2	NA	TRBJ1-1	NA	CASSLTGHNTEAFF	TGTGCCAGCAGCTTAACAGGGCACAACACTGAAGCTTTCTTT
TRBV11-2	NA	TRBJ2-7	NA	CASSPGSAYEQYF	TGTGCCAGCAGCCCCGGGAGCGCCTACGAGCAGTACTTC
TRBV7-6	NA	TRBJ2-2	NA	CASGRGGTTTGELFF	TGTGCCAGCGGCAGGGGCGGAACTACCACCGGGGAGCTGTTTTTT
TRBV7-9	NA	TRBJ1-1	NA	CASSLSTEAFF	TGTGCCAGCAGCTTGTCGACTGAAGCTTTCTTT
TRBV9	NA	TRBJ1-3	NA	CASSPFDGRLHSGNTIYF	TGTGCCAGCAGCCCCTTCGACGGCAGATTACACTCTGGAAACACCATATATTTT
TRBV7-9	NA	TRBJ2-7	NA	CASKLDRTEHEQYF	TGTGCCAGCAAACTTGACAGGACTGAGCACGAGCAGTACTTC
TRBV27	NA	TRBJ2-5	medium-sized	CASRPDGETQYF	TGTGCCAGCAGACCGGACGGAGAGACCCAGTACTTC
TRBV9	TRBD1	TRBJ1-1	NA	CASSLTGTGSTEAFF	TGTGCCAGCAGCCTCACCGGGACAGGGAGCACTGAAGCTTTCTTT
TRBV29-1	TRBD1	TRBJ1-2	NA	CSVEESAGTGGGYTF	TGCAGCGTTGAAGAGAGCGCCGGGACAGGGGGAGGCTACACCTTC
TRBV6-1	TRBD1	TRBJ1-4	NA	CASSGDSPTGEYNEKLFF	TGTGCCAGCAGTGGAGATAGCCCAACAGGGGAATATAATGAAAAACTGTTTTTT
TRBV27	NA	TRBJ1-1	NA	CASSSPSGPGGTEAFF	TGTGCCAGCAGTTCCCCATCGGGCCCGGGGGGCACTGAAGCTTTCTTT
TRBV7-9	NA	TRBJ2-3	NA	CASSSSGTDYTDTQYF	TGTGCCAGCAGCTCCTCCGGGACTGATTACACAGATACGCAGTATTTT
TRBV15	NA	TRBJ1-5	NA	CATSRLNQPQHF	TGTGCCACCAGCAGACTCAATCAGCCCCAGCATTTT
TRBV7-9	NA	TRBJ1-1	NA	CASSSSQGVTEAFF	TGTGCCAGCAGCTCGAGCCAGGGTGTCACTGAAGCTTTCTTT
TRBV21-1	NA	TRBJ1-4	once	CASPRIRDSPGNRPNEKLFF	TGTGCCAGCCCCAGAATCCGGGACAGCCCGGGCAATCGGCCTAATGAAAAACTGTTTTTT
TRBV2	NA	TRBJ1-1	NA	CASITPRSANTEAFF	TGTGCCAGCATCACTCCAAGGTCGGCGAACACTGAAGCTTTCTTT
TRBV4-3	NA	TRBJ2-1	NA	CASSQDALRLYNEQFF	TGCGCCAGCAGCCAAGATGCCCTTCGACTATACAATGAGCAGTTCTTC
TRBV7-3	TRBD2	TRBJ2-2	NA	CASSLGTSANTGELFF	TGTGCCAGCAGTCTCGGGACTAGCGCCAACACCGGGGAGCTGTTTTTT
TRBV4-3	TRBD1	TRBJ2-7	once	CASSQVHGTGDSYEQYF	TGCGCCAGCAGCCAAGTCCACGGGACAGGCGATTCCTACGAGCAGTACTTC
TRBV4-2	TRBD2	TRBJ2-1	NA	CASSPISGGGYNEQFF	TGTGCCAGCAGCCCTATCAGCGGGGGGGGTTACAATGAGCAGTTCTTC
TRBV28	NA	TRBJ1-5	NA	CASRTYTGLNQPQHF	TGTGCCAGCAGAACCTACACAGGGCTCAATCAGCCCCAGCATTTT
TRBV19	TRBD1	TRBJ1-1	once	CASSIPGQLRNTEAFF	TGTGCCAGTAGTATACCGGGACAGTTAAGAAACACTGAAGCTTTCTTT
TRBV5-1	TRBD1	TRBJ1-4	NA	CASSLEARGKYNEKLFF	TGCGCCAGCAGCTTGGAGGCCAGGGGGAAGTATAATGAAAAACTGTTTTTT
TRBV27	NA	TRBJ2-2	NA	CASSLFANTGELFF	TGTGCCAGCAGTTTATTCGCGAACACCGGGGAGCTGTTTTTT
TRBV12-5	TRBD2	TRBJ2-2	few	CASRASGTTGELFF	TGTGCTAGTAGGGCTAGCGGGACCACCGGGGAGCTGTTTTTT
TRBV6-4	NA	TRBJ2-2	NA	CASSGTNTGELFF	TGTGCCAGCAGTGGGACAAACACCGGGGAGCTGTTTTTT
TRBV7-9	NA	TRBJ1-2	NA	CASSLESAPGYTF	TGTGCCAGCAGCTTAGAATCGGCCCCCGGCTACACCTTC
TRBV6-5	NA	TRBJ2-5	once	CASSYSGVTQETQYF	TGTGCCAGCAGTTACTCTGGGGTCACCCAAGAGACCCAGTACTTC
TRBV7-9	NA	TRBJ2-4	NA	CASSSGVAKNIQYF	TGTGCCAGCAGTTCAGGGGTTGCCAAAAACATTCAGTACTTC